This entry lists 12 T cell receptor beta chains sequenced from one sample in a study of cytomegalovirus exposure and HLA in healthy donors. Primers included in the PCR were 60 Vbeta and 13 Jbeta primers. The assay was immunoSEQ multiplex PCR, and TCRdb's table has in-frame clones only and misses some. This table has around 110,000 clones, roughly four fifths appearing once. Input material: PBMCs. These receptors originate from a man aged 50-60 years in good health and CMV-seronegative.

The chain employs TRBV11-2 and TRBJ1-1; D remains unclear. Trimming shortened V by 6 bases and J by 1 base, and 12 bases separated the two germline ends. Germline CDR1 and CDR2: SGHAT and FQNNGV. The length of the CDR3 is 14 residues. CDR3 in amino acids: CASRPGMRNTEAFF. The CDR3 nucleotides are TGTGCCAGCAGGCCCGGTATGAGGAACACTGAAGCTTTCTTT.

This clone was seen a single time. V usage is TRBV9 and J usage is TRBJ1-2, with 8 positions matching TRBD1. Trimming cost V 4 bases and J 2 bases; bases outside gene matches: 4. From germline, CDR1 is SGDLS and CDR2 YYNGEE. The length of the CDR3 is 14 residues. CDR3: CASSPDRANYGYTF. The CDR3, as DNA: TGTGCCAGCAGCCCGGACAGGGCAAACTATGGCTACACCTTC.

This clone was seen more than once but under ten times. The chain links TRBV6-5 to TRBJ1-3, with D unclear. From germline, CDR1 is MNHEY and CDR2 SVGAGI. V was cut by 6 bases and J by 0 bases, with 6 bases left in between. CDR3 length: 13 residues. This chain's CDR3 is CASREVSGNTIYF. CDR3 DNA sequence: TGTGCCAGCAGAGAGGTCTCTGGAAACACCATATATTTT.

As DNA, the CDR3 is TGTGCCAGCAGTTTATGGAACGAGGGACAGCGTGAAGCTTTCTTT. This sequence encodes CASSLWNEGQREAFF. The genes are TRBV28 and TRBJ1-1, with 7 positions matching TRBD1. Germline-derived CDR1 and CDR2 are MDHEN and SYDVKM. V gave up 0 bases and J gave up 7 bases; unmatched junction bases: 8. There are 15 residues in the CDR3.

This clone was seen once. The rearrangement uses TRBV18 and TRBJ2-7, with TRBD1 identical over 9 bases. V dropped 6 bases and J dropped 5; count of bases not matched to a gene: 8. Germline CDR1 KGHSH, CDR2 LQKENI. The CDR3 has 14 residues. Here the CDR3 DNA reads TGTGCCAGCTCCCCCGGGACAGGGAATAACGAGCAGTACGTC. Translating gives CASSPGTGNNEQYV.

The chain carries TRBV29-1 and TRBJ2-5, with TRBD2 identical over 13 bases. The CDR3 is 13 residues long. V was clipped by 6 bases and J by 4 bases; unmatched bases: 2. Per the germline V gene, CDR1 is SQVTM and CDR2 is ANQGSEA. As DNA, the CDR3 is TGCAGCGTCCGGACTAGCGGGGGAGAGACCCAGTACTTC. This codes for CSVRTSGGETQYF.

This chain joins TRBV29-1 and TRBJ1-3, with 11 bases fitting TRBD1. The V gene end was trimmed by 7 bases and the J gene end by 0 bases; junction bases not matched to a gene: 11. The CDR3 is 17 amino acids. Germline V gene data show CDR1 as SQVTM and CDR2 as ANQGSEA. CDR3 region: CSALRGTGGASGNTIYF. CDR3 nucleotides: TGCAGCGCTCTACGTGGGACAGGGGGAGCCTCTGGAAACACCATATATTTT.

Here the CDR3 reads CASIPHPLETQYF. The CDR3 DNA reads TGTGCCAGCATCCCACATCCCTTAGAGACCCAGTACTTC. V and J are TRBV6-5 and TRBJ2-5, with unresolved D. The CDR3 runs to 13 residues. Germline V lookup: CDR1 MNHEY, CDR2 SVGAGI. With 7 bases removed from V and 4 bases from J, the gap between germline ends came to 13 bases.

This rearrangement joins TRBV10-3 to TRBJ2-1, with D tentatively TRBD1 (5 bases). The CDR3 has 12 residues. CDR1 and CDR2 (germline): ENHRY, SYGVKD. Trimming removed 2 bases at V and 9 bases at J, with 8 bases between. In nucleotides, the CDR3 is TGTGCCATCAGTGAGAAGGGGTTTGAGCAGTTCTTC. Its translation: CAISEKGFEQFF.

The chain employs TRBV11-3 and TRBJ2-2; no definite D call. The CDR3 length is 15 residues. The V and J ends lost 1 base and 3 bases respectively, with 9 bases between them. Germline values: CDR1 SGHNT, CDR2 YENEEA. The CDR3 region is CASSLGGMDTGELFF. In nucleotides, the CDR3 is TGTGCCAGCAGCTTAGGAGGCATGGACACCGGGGAGCTGTTTTTT. Full variable domain (rest looked up from reference TRBV11-3 and TRBJ2-2): EAGVVQSPRYKIIEKKQPVAFWCNPISGHNTLYWYLQNLGQGPELLIRYENEEAVDDSQLPKDRFSAERLKGVDSTLKIQPAELGDSAVYLCASSLGGMDTGELFFGEGSRLTVL.

This chain joins TRBV5-1 and TRBJ2-4; D possibly corresponds to TRBD1 (5 bases). CDR3 length equals 15 residues. CDR1 is SGHRS and CDR2 is YFSETQ in the germline V gene. Trimming removed 2 bases from V and 3 bases from J, with 12 bases in between. This chain's CDR3 is CASSLRGRDKNIQYF. CDR3 nucleotides: TGCGCCAGCAGCTTAAGGGGTAGGGACAAAAACATTCAGTACTTC. The full variable domain, in which reference TRBV5-1 and TRBJ2-4 provide the parts outside the CDR3, is KAGVTQTPRYLIKTRGQQVTLSCSPISGHRSVSWYQQTPGQGLQFLFEYFSETQRNKGNFPGRFSGRQFSNSRSEMNVSTLELGDSALYLCASSLRGRDKNIQYFGAGTRLSVL.

The chain joins TRBV7-9 to TRBJ1-5; D not certain. This CDR3 has 13 residues. Germline CDR1 and CDR2: SEHNR and FQNEAQ (reference sequence). The V end lost 5 bases, the J end lost 6 bases, and 11 bases lay between the germline ends. This CDR3 reads CASSLGLLQPQHF. As DNA, the CDR3 is TGTGCCAGCAGCCTTGGACTGCTTCAGCCCCAGCATTTT.